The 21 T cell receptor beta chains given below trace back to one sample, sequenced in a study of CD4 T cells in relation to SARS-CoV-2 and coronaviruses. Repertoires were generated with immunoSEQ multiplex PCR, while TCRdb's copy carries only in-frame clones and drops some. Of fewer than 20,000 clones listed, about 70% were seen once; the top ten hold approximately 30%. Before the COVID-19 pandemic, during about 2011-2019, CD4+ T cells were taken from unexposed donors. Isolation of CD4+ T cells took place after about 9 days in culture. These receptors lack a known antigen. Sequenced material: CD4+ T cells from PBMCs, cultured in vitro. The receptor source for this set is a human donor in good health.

The CDR3 DNA reads as TGTGCCAGCAGGGGCGGGGGGGAAAAACTGTTTTTT. It codes for CASRGGGEKLFF. The chain employs TRBV6-5 and TRBJ1-4; possibly TRBD1 for D (5 bases). Trimming stripped 6 bases from V and 8 bases from J, with 10 bases between. The CDR3 covers 12 residues. CDR1 and CDR2 from the germline V gene are MNHEY and SVGAGI.

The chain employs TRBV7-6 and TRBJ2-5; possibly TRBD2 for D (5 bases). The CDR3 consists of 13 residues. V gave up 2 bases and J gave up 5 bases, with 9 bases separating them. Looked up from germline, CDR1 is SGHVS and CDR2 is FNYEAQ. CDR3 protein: CASSLSGLETQYF. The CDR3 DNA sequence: TGTGCCAGCAGCTTAAGCGGACTGGAGACCCAGTACTTC.

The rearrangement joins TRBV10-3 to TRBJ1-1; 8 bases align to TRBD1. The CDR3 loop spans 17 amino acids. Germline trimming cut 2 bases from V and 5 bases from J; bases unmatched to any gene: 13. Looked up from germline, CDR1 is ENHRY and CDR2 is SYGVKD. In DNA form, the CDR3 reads TGTGCCATCAGTGAGGCGAGAGGACAGGGCGTAGGTACTGAAGCTTTCTTT. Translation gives CAISEARGQGVGTEAFF.

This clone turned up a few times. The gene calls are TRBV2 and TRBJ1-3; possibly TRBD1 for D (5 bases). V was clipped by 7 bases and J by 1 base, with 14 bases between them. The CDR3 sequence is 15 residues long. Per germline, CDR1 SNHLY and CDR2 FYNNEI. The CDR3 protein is CASTANTGSGNTIYF. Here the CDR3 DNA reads TGTGCCAGCACTGCCAATACAGGTTCTGGAAACACCATATATTTT.

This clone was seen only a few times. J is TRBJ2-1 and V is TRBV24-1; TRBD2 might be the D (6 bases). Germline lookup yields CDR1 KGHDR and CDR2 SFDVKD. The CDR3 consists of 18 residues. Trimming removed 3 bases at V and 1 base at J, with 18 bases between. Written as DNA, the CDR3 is TGTGCCACCAGTGATATGGGGAGGCCCCCATGGTCCTACAATGAGCAGTTCTTC. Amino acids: CATSDMGRPPWSYNEQFF.

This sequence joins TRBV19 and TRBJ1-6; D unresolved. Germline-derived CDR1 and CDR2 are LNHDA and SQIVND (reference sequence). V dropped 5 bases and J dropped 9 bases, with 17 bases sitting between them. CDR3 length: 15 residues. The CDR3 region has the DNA TGTGCCAGTAGTGTCGGACTTAAGATCGGTTCACCCCTCCACTTT. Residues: CASSVGLKIGSPLHF.

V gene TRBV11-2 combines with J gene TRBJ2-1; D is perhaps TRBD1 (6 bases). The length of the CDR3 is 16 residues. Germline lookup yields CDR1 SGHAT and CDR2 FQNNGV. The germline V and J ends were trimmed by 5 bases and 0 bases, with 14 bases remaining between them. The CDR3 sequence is CASSGRTDSSYNEQFF. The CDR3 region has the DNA TGTGCCAGCAGCGGAAGGACAGACAGCTCCTACAATGAGCAGTTCTTC.

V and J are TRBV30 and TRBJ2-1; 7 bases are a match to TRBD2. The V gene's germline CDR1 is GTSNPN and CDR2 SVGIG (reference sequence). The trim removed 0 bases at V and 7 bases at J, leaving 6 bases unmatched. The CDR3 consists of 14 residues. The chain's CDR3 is CAWSVWGRVNEQFF. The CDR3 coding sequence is TGTGCCTGGAGTGTTTGGGGGAGGGTAAATGAGCAGTTCTTC.

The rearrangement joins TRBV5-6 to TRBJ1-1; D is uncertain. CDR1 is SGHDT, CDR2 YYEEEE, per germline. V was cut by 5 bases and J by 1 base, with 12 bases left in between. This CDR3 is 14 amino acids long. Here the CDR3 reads CASSPLRGNTEAFF. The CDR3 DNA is TGTGCCAGCAGTCCCCTGCGGGGGAACACTGAAGCTTTCTTT.

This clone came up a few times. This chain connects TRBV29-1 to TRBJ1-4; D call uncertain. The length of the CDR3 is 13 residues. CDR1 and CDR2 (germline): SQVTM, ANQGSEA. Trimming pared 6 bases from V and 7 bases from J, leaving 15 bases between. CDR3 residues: CSVGTSAGEKLFF. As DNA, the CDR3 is TGCAGCGTCGGCACTTCAGCGGGTGAAAAACTGTTTTTT.

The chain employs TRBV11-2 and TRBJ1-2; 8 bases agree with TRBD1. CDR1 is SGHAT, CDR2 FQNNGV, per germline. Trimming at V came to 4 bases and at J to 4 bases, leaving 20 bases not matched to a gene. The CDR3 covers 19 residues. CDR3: CASSSTKTTAGGYFYGYTF. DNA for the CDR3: TGTGCCAGCAGCTCAACAAAAACAACCGCAGGGGGCTACTTCTATGGCTACACCTTC. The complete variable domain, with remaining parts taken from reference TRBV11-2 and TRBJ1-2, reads EAGVAQSPRYKIIEKRQSVAFWCNPISGHATLYWYQQILGQGPKLLIQFQNNGVVDDSQLPKDRFSAERLKGVDSTLKIQPAKLEDSAVYLCASSSTKTTAGGYFYGYTFGSGTRLTVV.

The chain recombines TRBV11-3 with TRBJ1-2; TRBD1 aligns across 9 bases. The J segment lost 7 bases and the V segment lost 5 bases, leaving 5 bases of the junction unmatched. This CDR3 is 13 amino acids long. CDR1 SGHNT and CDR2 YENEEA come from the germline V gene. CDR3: CASSAGTGTGYTF. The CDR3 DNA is TGTGCCAGCAGCGCCGGGACAGGGACTGGCTACACCTTC.

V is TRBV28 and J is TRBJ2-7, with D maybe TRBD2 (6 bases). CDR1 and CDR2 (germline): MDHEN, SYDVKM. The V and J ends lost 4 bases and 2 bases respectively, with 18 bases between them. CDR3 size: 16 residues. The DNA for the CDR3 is TGTGCCAGCAGTTCCGACCCCGGGAGCTTCGCCTACGAGCAGTACTTC. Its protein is CASSSDPGSFAYEQYF.

CDR3 loop: CASSDLRGDYGYTF. CDR3 nucleotides: TGTGCCAGCAGTGACCTGAGGGGAGACTATGGCTACACCTTC. The chain links TRBV25-1 to TRBJ1-2; weak D call: TRBD1 (5 bases). The CDR3 loop spans 14 amino acids. V dropped 3 bases and J dropped 3 bases, with 11 bases sitting between them. Germline CDR1 reads MGHDK; CDR2 reads SYGVNS.

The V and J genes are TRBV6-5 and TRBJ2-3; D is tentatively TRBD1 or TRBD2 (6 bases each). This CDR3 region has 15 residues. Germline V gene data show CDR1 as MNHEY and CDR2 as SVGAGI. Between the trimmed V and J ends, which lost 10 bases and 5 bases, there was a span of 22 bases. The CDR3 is CATTRGEAGLDTQYF. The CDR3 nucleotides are TGTGCCACGACAAGGGGGGAGGCGGGGCTAGATACGCAGTATTTT.

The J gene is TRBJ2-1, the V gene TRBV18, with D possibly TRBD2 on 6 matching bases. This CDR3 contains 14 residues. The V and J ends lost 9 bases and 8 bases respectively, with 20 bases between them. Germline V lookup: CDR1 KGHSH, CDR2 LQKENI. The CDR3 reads CASNGGFVIDEQFF. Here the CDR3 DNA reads TGTGCCAGTAATGGGGGGTTTGTAATCGATGAGCAGTTCTTC. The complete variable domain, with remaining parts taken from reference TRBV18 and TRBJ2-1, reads NAGVMQNPRHLVRRRGQEARLRCSPMKGHSHVYWYRQLPEEGLKFMVYLQKENIIDESGMPKERFSAEFPKEGPSILRIQQVVRGDSAAYFCASNGGFVIDEQFFGPGTRLTVL.

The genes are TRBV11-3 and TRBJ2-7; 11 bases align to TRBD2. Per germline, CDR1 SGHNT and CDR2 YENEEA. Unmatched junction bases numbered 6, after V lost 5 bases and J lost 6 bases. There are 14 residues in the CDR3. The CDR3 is CASSLAGGEGEQYF. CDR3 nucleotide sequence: TGTGCCAGCAGCCTAGCGGGAGGAGAGGGCGAGCAGTACTTC.

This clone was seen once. CDR3 DNA sequence: TGTGCCAGCAGGGCGGGGGCAGATACGCAGTATTTT. This sequence encodes CASRAGADTQYF. The chain carries TRBV2 and TRBJ2-3, with 7 bases that match TRBD2. Germline trimming cut 6 bases from V and 4 bases from J; bases unmatched to any gene: 1. Germline V gene sequence: CDR1 SNHLY, CDR2 FYNNEI. This CDR3 is 12 amino acids long.

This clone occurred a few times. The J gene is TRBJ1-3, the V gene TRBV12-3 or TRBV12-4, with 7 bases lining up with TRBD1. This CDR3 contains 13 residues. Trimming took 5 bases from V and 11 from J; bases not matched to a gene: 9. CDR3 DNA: TGTGCCAGCAGTCCCACCCTAACAGGGGCCATATATTTT. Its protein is CASSPTLTGAIYF.

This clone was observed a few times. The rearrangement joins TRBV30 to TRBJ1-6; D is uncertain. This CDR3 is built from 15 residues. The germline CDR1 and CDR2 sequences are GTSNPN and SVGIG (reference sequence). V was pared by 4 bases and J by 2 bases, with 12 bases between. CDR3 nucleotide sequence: TGTGCCTGGACTCTACAGCCTCCCTATAATTCACCCCTCCACTTT. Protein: CAWTLQPPYNSPLHF.

This CDR3 reads CASRFQENTEAFF. The CDR3 coding sequence is TGTGCCAGCAGATTTCAGGAGAACACTGAAGCTTTCTTT. V and J are TRBV6-5 and TRBJ1-1; no clear D gene. CDR3 length equals 13 residues. Trimming removed 6 bases from V and 1 base from J, with 9 bases in between. The germline CDR1 and CDR2 sequences are MNHEY and SVGAGI.